This is a list of T cell receptor beta chains from one sample in a study of blood T cell repertoires in COVID-19. The assay was immunoSEQ multiplex PCR, and TCRdb's table has in-frame clones only and misses some. The table has more than 110,000 clones, around 89% seen once. The sequencing input was peripheral blood. These receptors all stem from a man in his sixties with active or convalescent COVID-19. The conserved cysteine and the conserved F or W are not part of the CDR3 here. The D gene is left open where the match is weak.

>TRBJ2-3|TRBV7-9|NA
ASSRLGGVASTDTQY
>TRBJ2-3|TRBV7-7|NA
ASSVGLTDTQY
>TRBJ1-2|TRBV6-2/TRBV6-3|NA
ASSYLRTEGGYT
>TRBJ2-1|TRBV7-2|NA
ASSLVSGPNEQF
>TRBJ1-2|TRBV6-5|TRBD1
ASSYSLRGQNYGYT
>TRBJ1-2|TRBV11-3|TRBD1
ASSLPDRTGDGYT
>TRBJ1-2|TRBV3-1/TRBV3-2|NA
ASSQAFNSGYGYT
>TRBJ1-4|TRBV6-2/TRBV6-3|TRBD1
ASSYGGTGTNEKLF
>TRBJ2-6|TRBV6-2/TRBV6-3|TRBD1
ASSVTGPGANVLT
>TRBJ2-1|TRBV5-6|NA
ASSLGSQYNEQF
>TRBJ2-4|TRBV7-2|NA
ASSLGAGMDIQY
>TRBJ1-5|TRBV2|NA
ASSEVGSHPQH
>TRBJ2-5|TRBV7-3|TRBD1
ASSLSSGQGDETQY
>TRBJ1-5|TRBV7-9|NA
ASSLGGGEGQPQH
>TRBJ1-2|TRBV6-2/TRBV6-3|NA
ASSIRAIGRGYT
>TRBJ1-3|TRBV27|NA
ASSLRRQDSGNTIY
>TRBJ1-5|TRBV28|NA
ASRTTTAWQPQH
>TRBJ2-3|TRBV12-5|TRBD2
ASGLAQGASGGLLTSTDTQY
>TRBJ1-2|TRBV4-3|NA
ASSQDISGNYGYT
>TRBJ2-1|TRBV7-2|TRBD1
ASSLVLGQGGDEQF
>TRBJ1-1|TRBV9|TRBD1
ASSGQGAATEAF
>TRBJ1-5|TRBV18|NA
ASSGEGGNQPQH
>TRBJ2-7|TRBV9|TRBD2
ASSVASGSYEQY
>TRBJ1-2|TRBV6-4|NA
ASSPQGVRQSRGYT
>TRBJ1-2|TRBV30|NA
AWSDGYT
>TRBJ1-2|TRBV29-1|NA
SVEDRSFRYGYT
>TRBJ1-3|TRBV5-1|TRBD1
ASSTGLGTGDGNTIY
>TRBJ2-5|TRBV9|TRBD2
ASSLTSGRGIETQY
>TRBJ2-1|TRBV29-1|TRBD1
SAPGQGYNEQF
>TRBJ2-7|TRBV5-1|TRBD2
ASSSTGLADEQY
>TRBJ2-1|TRBV7-8|TRBD2
ASSTGGLAGLDEQF
>TRBJ2-7|TRBV5-5|NA
ASSLNHPSEQY
>TRBJ1-6|TRBV3-1/TRBV3-2|TRBD1
ASSYQIALPDRGRYSPLH
>TRBJ2-7|TRBV5-4|NA
ASSLIPSGEQY
>TRBJ1-2|TRBV19|TRBD1
ASRAGQGYGYT
>TRBJ1-5|TRBV2|NA
ASTKEISNQPQH
>TRBJ2-1|TRBV25-1|NA
ASTGGTTSSGSYNEQF
>TRBJ1-1|TRBV30|NA
AWSGGVSMNTEAF
>TRBJ2-7|TRBV6-2/TRBV6-3|TRBD1
ASSSPDRGQLEQY
>TRBJ2-3|TRBV7-8|TRBD2
ASSLGLAGEDTQY
>TRBJ2-2|TRBV4-1|NA
ASSPLPGRNTGELF
>TRBJ2-6|TRBV2|NA
ASSEILGSGANVLT
>TRBJ1-2|TRBV20-1|NA
SAQEAGGYT
>TRBJ1-1|TRBV5-1|NA
ASSLDVQGAGTEAF
>TRBJ2-7|TRBV6-2/TRBV6-3|NA
ASSYSSFGGRSYEQY
>TRBJ2-1|TRBV19|TRBD2
ASSIPSGRAVYEQF
>TRBJ1-4|TRBV29-1|NA
SGGTSEKLF
>TRBJ2-7|TRBV4-1|NA
ASSQGGINEQY